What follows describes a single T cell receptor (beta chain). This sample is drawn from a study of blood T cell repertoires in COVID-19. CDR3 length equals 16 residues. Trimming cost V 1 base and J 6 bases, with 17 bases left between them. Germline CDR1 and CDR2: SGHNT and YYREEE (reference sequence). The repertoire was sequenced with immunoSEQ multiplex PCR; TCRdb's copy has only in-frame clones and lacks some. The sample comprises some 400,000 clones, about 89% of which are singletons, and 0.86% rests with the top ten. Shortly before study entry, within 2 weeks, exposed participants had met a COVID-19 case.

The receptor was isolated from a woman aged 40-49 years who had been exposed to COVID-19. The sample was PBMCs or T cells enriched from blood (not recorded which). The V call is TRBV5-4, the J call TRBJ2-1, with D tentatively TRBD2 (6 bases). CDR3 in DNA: TGTGCCAGCAGCTTGTGTTTCCGGGAGTGGTGCAATGAGCAGTTCTTC. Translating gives CASSLCFREWCNEQFF.